Following are 16 T cell receptor beta chains from one sample sequenced in a study of T cell responses to AZD1222 COVID-19 vaccine. Produced via immunoSEQ multiplex PCR; TCRdb's table is partial and in-frame only. The sample yields approximately 120,000 clones, about 88% seen once. The material was peripheral blood, obtained on day 0 of AZD1222 vaccination. These receptors originate from an adult in good health.

The chain employs TRBV6-5 and TRBJ2-1; TRBD2 matches 8 bases. From germline, CDR1 is MNHEY and CDR2 SVGAGI. J was trimmed by 8 bases and V by 6 bases; bases with no gene match: 9. The CDR3 covers 14 residues. The DNA of the CDR3 is TGTGCCAGCAGGGGTCGGGGGGGCTTTTATGAGCAGTTCTTC. Its protein is CASRGRGGFYEQFF.

The chain joins TRBV19 to TRBJ2-7; D call uncertain. The CDR3 extends over 13 amino acids. The ends were cut back, 8 bases at V and 6 bases at J, with 17 bases in the middle. Germline CDR1 is LNHDA and CDR2 is SQIVND (reference sequence). CDR3 amino acids: CASQPATGSEQYF. CDR3 coding DNA: TGTGCCAGTCAGCCTGCCACGGGTAGCGAGCAGTACTTC.

The J gene is TRBJ2-3, the V gene TRBV6-4; D may be TRBD2 (5 bases). The ends were cut back, 4 bases at V and 0 bases at J, with 14 bases in the middle. Looked up from germline, CDR1 is MRHNA and CDR2 is SNTAGT. This CDR3 contains 16 residues. The CDR3 DNA reads as TGTGCCAGCAGTGCCATCCCCGGCGGGAGCACAGATACGCAGTATTTT. It is translated as CASSAIPGGSTDTQYF.

This clone was seen once. The chain has TRBV11-3 and TRBJ2-5; D not resolved. Trimming shortened V by 3 bases and J by 7 bases, and 6 bases separated the two germline ends. This CDR3 has 11 amino acids. The V gene's germline CDR1 is SGHNT and CDR2 YENEEA. The DNA for the CDR3 is TGTGCCAGCAGCTTGGGCAGGACCCAGTACTTC. Amino acid sequence: CASSLGRTQYF.

V is TRBV7-9 and J is TRBJ1-2, with 9 bases fitting TRBD1. Per germline, CDR1 SEHNR and CDR2 FQNEAQ (reference sequence). V was pared by 5 bases and J by 7 bases, with 11 bases of the junction left unmatched. The CDR3 loop spans 15 amino acids. The CDR3 DNA sequence: TGTGCCAGCAGCCTGAGGACAGGGGCGACGGGTGGCTACACCTTC. The encoded protein is CASSLRTGATGGYTF.

The chain employs TRBV30 and TRBJ1-2; D not certain. The CDR3 has 12 residues. In germline, CDR1 is GTSNPN, CDR2 SVGIG (reference sequence). Trimming left V 7 bases short and J 1 base short, with 10 bases between. CDR3 protein: CAYPWSNYGYTF. CDR3 sequence (DNA): TGTGCCTACCCCTGGAGTAACTATGGCTACACCTTC. The whole variable domain, filled in from reference TRBV30 and TRBJ1-2, reads SQTIHQWPATLVQPVGSPLSLECTVEGTSNPNLYWYRQAAGRGLQLLFYSVGIGQISSEVPQNLSASRPQDRQFILSSKKLLLSDSGFYLCAYPWSNYGYTFGSGTRLTVV.

The rearrangement uses TRBV13 and TRBJ1-1; 7 nucleotides align to TRBD1. This CDR3 region has 12 residues. In germline, CDR1 is PRHDT, CDR2 FYEKMQ (reference sequence). V shed 5 bases and J 6 bases; nucleotides not matched to a gene: 3. Here the CDR3 DNA reads TGTGCCAGCAGCGACAGGGTCCCTGAAGCTTTCTTT. Translating it yields CASSDRVPEAFF.

V usage is TRBV29-1 and J usage is TRBJ2-7, with a weak D call TRBD1 (6 bases). Germline V lookup: CDR1 SQVTM, CDR2 ANQGSEA. CDR3 length: 15 residues. Trimming took off 5 bases at V and 2 bases at J, with 19 bases between the two ends. The CDR3 is CSVSDGAGAPYEQYF. The DNA of the CDR3 is TGCAGCGTTTCCGACGGGGCAGGGGCTCCCTACGAGCAGTACTTC.

This clone has just one count. Other nucleotide sequences in the sample specify the same CDR3. The J gene is TRBJ2-2, the V gene TRBV12-3 or TRBV12-4; D unresolved. Trimming shortened V by 3 bases and J by 2 bases, and 4 bases separated the two germline ends. The CDR3 extends over 13 amino acids. Written as DNA, the CDR3 is TGTGCCAGCAGTTTCGGCAACACCGGGGAGCTGTTTTTT. The encoded protein is CASSFGNTGELFF.

This chain joins TRBV9 and TRBJ1-5; D ambiguous. Trimming took off 4 bases at V and 2 bases at J, with 10 bases between the two ends. CDR1 is SGDLS and CDR2 is YYNGEE in the germline V gene. The CDR3 loop spans 14 amino acids. The chain's CDR3 is CASSPGSGNQPQHF. For the CDR3, the DNA is TGTGCCAGCAGCCCGGGGTCAGGCAATCAGCCCCAGCATTTT.

The chain joins TRBV18 to TRBJ1-2, with D possibly TRBD1 on 6 matching bases. The length of the CDR3 is 13 residues. Germline V gives CDR1 KGHSH, CDR2 LQKENI. V lost 8 bases to trimming and J lost 7 bases, with 17 bases between them. The CDR3 reads CASDPTGKSGYTF. In nucleotides, the CDR3 is TGTGCCAGCGATCCAACAGGGAAGAGTGGCTACACCTTC.

This chain connects TRBV4-2 to TRBJ2-7; D assignment may be TRBD1 or TRBD2 (5 bases each). Trimming cost V 0 bases and J 4 bases, with 16 bases left between them. Germline CDR1 LGHNA, CDR2 YNFKEQ. This CDR3 region has 16 residues. CDR3 sequence: CASSQDREGNWYEQYF. The CDR3 DNA sequence: TGTGCCAGCAGCCAAGACCGTGAGGGGAATTGGTACGAGCAGTACTTC.

CDR3: CASSPQGVVGEQFF. Written as DNA, the CDR3 is TGTGCCAGCTCCCCCCAGGGGGTAGTCGGTGAGCAGTTCTTC. This chain uses TRBV18 with TRBJ2-1; 7 bases align to TRBD1. The CDR3 totals 14 residues. Germline V gene sequence: CDR1 KGHSH, CDR2 LQKENI. The ends lost 6 bases at V and 9 bases at J; junction bases unmatched: 11.

V gene TRBV2 combines with J gene TRBJ1-1; possible D gene TRBD1, 5 bases. V lost 7 bases to trimming and J lost 5 bases, with 14 bases between them. Germline V gene sequence: CDR1 SNHLY, CDR2 FYNNEI. The CDR3 totals 13 residues. The CDR3 DNA reads TGTGCCAGCACGGGACCCGGAGGAACTGAAGCTTTCTTT. Amino acids: CASTGPGGTEAFF.

The rearrangement uses TRBV19 and TRBJ1-4; D gene unclear. The germline V and J ends were trimmed by 1 base and 4 bases, with 13 bases remaining between them. In germline, CDR1 is LNHDA, CDR2 SQIVND (reference sequence). The CDR3 totals 16 residues. The CDR3 is CASSIGFDYFNEKLFF. The CDR3 DNA sequence: TGTGCCAGTAGTATAGGATTCGACTACTTTAATGAAAAACTGTTTTTT.

This chain links TRBV9 with TRBJ1-6, with 7 bases matching TRBD1. Unmatched junction bases numbered 8, after V lost 3 bases and J lost 2 bases. The CDR3 is made up of 17 amino acids. CDR1 and CDR2 from the germline V gene are SGDLS and YYNGEE. CDR3 residues: CASSATGAGPYNSPLHF. In DNA, the CDR3 is TGTGCCAGCAGCGCTACAGGGGCCGGGCCCTATAATTCACCCCTCCACTTT.